These 21 T cell receptor beta chains originate from one sample sequenced in a study of identical twins. MiXCR was run by TCRdb on the 5' RACE reads, yielding one entry per CDR3 protein. This table holds a few hundred thousand distinct CDR3 sequences, roughly an eighth found once. These same records also appear under a second study, on yellow fever vaccine responses in identical twins.

Material for sequencing was CD4+ T cells sorted from blood. These receptors all come from a woman between 18 and 30 years old in good health.

This clonotype appeared a few times. The chain has TRBV6-5 and TRBJ2-7; D may be TRBD1 (5 bases). The CDR3 sequence is 13 residues long. In germline, CDR1 is MNHEY, CDR2 SVGAGI. The germline V and J ends were trimmed by 3 bases and 3 bases, with 9 bases remaining between them. In DNA, the CDR3 is TGTGCCAGCAGTTATTCAGGGAACTACGAGCAGTACTTC. Its translation is CASSYSGNYEQYF.

In its sample, this clonotype was seen many times. J is TRBJ1-4 and V is TRBV18; D possibly corresponds to TRBD1 (5 bases). With 6 bases removed from V and 4 bases from J, the gap between germline ends came to 12 bases. The length of the CDR3 is 14 residues. Germline V gene lookup returns CDR1 KGHSH and CDR2 LQKENI. The CDR3 region is CASSPRDGNEKLFF. In DNA form, the CDR3 reads TGTGCCAGCTCCCCCCGGGACGGTAATGAAAAACTGTTTTTT.

The V gene is TRBV11-2, the J gene TRBJ2-3; D assignment may be TRBD1 or TRBD2 (5 bases each). The CDR3 consists of 11 residues. V was pared by 3 bases and J by 11 bases, with 9 bases between. Germline V gene sequence: CDR1 SGHAT, CDR2 FQNNGV. CDR3 DNA: TGTGCCAGCAGCTTTGGGACCGGGCAGTATTTT. It specifies CASSFGTGQYF.

This clonotype was counted only a few times. The gene calls are TRBV28 and TRBJ2-7; TRBD2 agrees at 7 bases. The junction had 14 bases not matched to a gene; V was cut back by 6 bases and J by 6 bases. This CDR3 region has 15 residues. The germline V gene has CDR1 MDHEN and CDR2 SYDVKM. DNA of the CDR3: TGTGCCAGCAGCGTCCTTATGGGGGGGGTAGGCGAGCAGTACTTC. It is translated as CASSVLMGGVGEQYF. Looking up the rest from reference TRBV28 and TRBJ2-7 gives the full variable domain: DVKVTQSSRYLVKRTGEKVFLECVQDMDHENMFWYRQDPGLGLRLIYFSYDVKMKEKGDIPEGYSVSREKKERFSLILESASTNQTSMYLCASSVLMGGVGEQYFGPGTRLTVT.

The chain recombines TRBV4-3 with TRBJ2-7, with TRBD2 matching 11 bases. CDR3 size: 16 residues. The V and J ends lost 5 bases and 4 bases, in that order; junction bases with no gene match: 10. Germline V gene sequence: CDR1 LGHNA, CDR2 YSLEER. The CDR3 is CASSFDVAGGPYEQYF. DNA for the CDR3: TGCGCCAGCAGCTTTGACGTAGCGGGAGGGCCTTACGAGCAGTACTTC.

This clonotype was counted many times. This rearrangement joins TRBV4-2 to TRBJ2-7; D perhaps matches TRBD1 (5 bases). Trimming took off 5 bases at V and 6 bases at J, with 17 bases between the two ends. Germline loops: CDR1 LGHNA, CDR2 YNFKEQ. This CDR3 is 14 amino acids long. The CDR3 DNA is TGTGCCAGCAGCACGGACCCCGATAGGGGCGAGCAGTACTTC. Its protein product is CASSTDPDRGEQYF.

The chain couples TRBV28 to TRBJ2-1; 12 bases fit TRBD1. The CDR3 is 16 amino acids. The V gene end was trimmed by 7 bases and the J gene end by 8 bases; junction bases not matched to a gene: 12. Looked up from germline, CDR1 is MDHEN and CDR2 is SYDVKM. CDR3 nucleotides: TGTGCCAGCATAGGGGTTGGGACAGGGGGCATAGATGAGCAGTTCTTC. Encoded protein: CASIGVGTGGIDEQFF.

This clonotype was detected a few times. This chain connects TRBV2 to TRBJ2-5; tentative D call: TRBD1 (5 bases). Germline V CDR1 and CDR2: SNHLY, FYNNEI. This CDR3 has 13 residues. The V and J ends lost 4 bases and 3 bases respectively, with 9 bases between them. The CDR3 protein is CASSAGQEETQYF. The CDR3 DNA reads TGTGCCAGCAGTGCCGGACAAGAAGAGACCCAGTACTTC.

There are many counts of this clonotype. CDR3 sequence reads: CASSARTGVNEQYF. DNA for the CDR3: TGTGCCAGCAGTGCCCGGACGGGAGTTAACGAGCAGTACTTC. The chain links TRBV12-3 or TRBV12-4 to TRBJ2-7, with a possible D match to TRBD2 (6 bases). The CDR3 totals 14 residues. V lost 5 bases to trimming and J lost 5 bases, with 16 bases between them.

This rearrangement joins TRBV24-1 to TRBJ2-3; 7 bases are shared with TRBD1. This CDR3 has 17 residues. The germline V gene has CDR1 KGHDR and CDR2 SFDVKD. V shed 4 bases, J shed 1 base, and the junction held 10 bases outside the gene matches. The CDR3 reads CATSDSRQGRGTDTQYF. The CDR3 coding sequence is TGTGCCACCAGTGACTCTAGACAGGGTCGCGGCACAGATACGCAGTATTTT.

This chain connects TRBV5-1 to TRBJ2-7, with D unresolved. Germline assignment: CDR1 SGHRS and CDR2 YFSETQ. V gave up 4 bases and J gave up 5 bases, with 16 bases separating them. This CDR3 is 14 amino acids long. DNA of the CDR3: TGCGCCAGCAGCCTGACAAGGATGAATCACGAGCAGTACTTC. Protein: CASSLTRMNHEQYF.

CDR3 amino acids: CASSSARGIVGGSTDTQYF. The CDR3 nucleotides read TGTGCCAGCAGCTCCGCTCGGGGGATAGTGGGAGGGAGCACAGATACGCAGTATTTT. This chain uses TRBV11-1 with TRBJ2-3; 7 nucleotides align to TRBD2. V trimming: 4 bases; J trimming: 0 bases; junction bases outside the gene matches: 16. Germline-derived CDR1 and CDR2 are SGHAT and FQDESV (reference sequence). CDR3 length: 19 amino acids.

The genes are TRBV14 and TRBJ2-5; 13 bases are shared with TRBD2. The germline V gene encodes CDR1 SGHDN and CDR2 FVKESK. This CDR3 is 15 amino acids long. J was trimmed by 5 bases and V by 8 bases; bases with no gene match: 8. The CDR3 DNA sequence: TGTGCCAGCCGAGGACTAGCGGGGGATCGGGAGACCCAGTACTTC. The encoded protein is CASRGLAGDRETQYF.

This clonotype was observed at least ten times. The chain uses TRBV10-3 and TRBJ2-1; 7 positions agree with TRBD1. The CDR3 length is 14 residues. Per germline, CDR1 ENHRY and CDR2 SYGVKD. V lost 6 bases and J lost 2; bases outside the gene matches: 4. The DNA of the CDR3 is TGTGCCATCAGCGGACAGGAGGCCTACAATGAGCAGTTCTTC. It yields the protein CAISGQEAYNEQFF.

The V gene is TRBV20-1, the J gene TRBJ2-1; TRBD1 aligns across 7 bases. After removal of 0 bases from V and 1 base from J, the junction contained 9 bases not matched to a gene. Germline values: CDR1 DFQATT, CDR2 SNEGSKA (reference sequence). The CDR3 is 17 residues long. The CDR3 loop reads CSARDWDSLASYNEQFF. The CDR3 region has the DNA TGCAGTGCTAGAGATTGGGACAGCCTTGCTTCCTACAATGAGCAGTTCTTC.

This clonotype has just a few counts. J is TRBJ2-7 and V is TRBV27; unclear D gene. CDR1 MNHEY and CDR2 SMNVEV come from the germline V gene (reference sequence). CDR3 size: 10 residues. The V end lost 6 bases, the J end lost 4 bases, and 4 bases lay between the germline ends. As DNA, the CDR3 is TGTGCCAGCAGACCATACGAGCAGTACTTC. This sequence encodes CASRPYEQYF.

This clonotype was seen a few times. V and J are TRBV18 and TRBJ2-2, with D tentatively TRBD1 (5 bases). This CDR3 comprises 16 residues. From germline, CDR1 is KGHSH and CDR2 LQKENI. The V end was cut by 2 bases, the J end by 1 base, with 11 bases between. CDR3 in amino acids: CASSPLSQGNTGELFF. The CDR3 coding sequence is TGTGCCAGCTCACCATTGTCTCAGGGGAACACCGGGGAGCTGTTTTTT. The whole variable domain, remainder taken from reference TRBV18 and TRBJ2-2, is NAGVMQNPRHLVRRRGQEARLRCSPMKGHSHVYWYRQLPEEGLKFMVYLQKENIIDESGMPKERFSAEFPKEGPSILRIQQVVRGDSAAYFCASSPLSQGNTGELFFGEGSRLTVL.

The gene calls are TRBV20-1 and TRBJ2-7, with D unclear. CDR1 is DFQATT, CDR2 SNEGSKA, per germline (reference sequence). Trimming pared 1 base from V and 2 bases from J, leaving 12 bases between. This CDR3 region has 14 residues. Here the CDR3 reads CSARGPRVTYEQYF. The CDR3 DNA follows: TGCAGTGCTAGAGGTCCTAGAGTCACCTACGAGCAGTACTTC.

The gene calls are TRBV7-9 and TRBJ2-2, with D unclear. The CDR3 spans 13 residues. The germline gives CDR1 SEHNR, CDR2 FQNEAQ (reference sequence). The V and J ends lost 8 bases and 5 bases respectively, with 12 bases between them. This chain's CDR3 is CASAREATGELFF. The DNA for the CDR3 is TGTGCCAGCGCCAGAGAAGCGACCGGGGAGCTGTTTTTT.

This sequence joins TRBV6-4 and TRBJ2-1; 9 nucleotides match TRBD2. This CDR3 comprises 16 residues. The J segment lost 6 bases and the V segment lost 3 bases, leaving 9 bases of the junction unmatched. Germline V CDR1 and CDR2: MRHNA, SNTAGT. Here the CDR3 reads CASSDGGAGGINEQFF. CDR3 in DNA: TGTGCCAGCAGTGATGGAGGAGCGGGGGGAATCAATGAGCAGTTCTTC.

In its sample, this clonotype was seen a few times. The gene calls are TRBV20-1 and TRBJ2-7, with D perhaps matching TRBD1 (6 bases). The ends were cut back, 3 bases at V and 0 bases at J, with 9 bases in the middle. Germline-derived CDR1 and CDR2 are DFQATT and SNEGSKA (reference sequence). The CDR3 loop spans 13 amino acids. CDR3 in DNA: TGCAGTGCTAGGGGGACAAACTCCTACGAGCAGTACTTC. Encoded protein: CSARGTNSYEQYF.